This T cell receptor beta chain originates from a study of T cell repertoires in cytomegalovirus infection. About the research overall: Public TCR beta signatures were indicative of both CMV infection and a matching HLA type.

This CDR3 is 15 amino acids long. The V gene lost 3 bases and the J gene lost 7 bases, with 16 bases spanning the gap. CDR1 is MGHRA, CDR2 YSYEKL, per germline. TCRdb reanalysed the reads using MiXCR and keeps one entry per CDR3 protein. The sample has about 160,000 distinct CDR3 sequences, 17% seen once. Details on this clonotype: Its antigen remains unidentified.

General study points: Cumulative frequency of public TCR beta families picked out carriers of CMV plus the relevant HLA.

This receptor was taken from a human donor in good health (CMV status not recorded). Some clones in this sample may be carry-over from other donors' samples. This chain uses TRBV4-1 with TRBJ2-1, with D perhaps TRBD2 (5 bases). Specimen: CD8+ T cells from PBMCs. This chain's CDR3 is CASSHRTGLRNEQFF. The CDR3, as DNA: TGCGCCAGCAGCCATAGGACTGGTCTTAGGAATGAGCAGTTCTTC.